This T cell receptor beta chain derives from a study of blood T cell repertoires in COVID-19. Looking at the study overall: Both acute and convalescent COVID-19 samples were obtained from the United States, Italy and Spain.

The ends lost 1 base at V and 7 bases at J; junction bases unmatched: 19. The V gene's germline CDR1 is SGHRS and CDR2 YFSETQ. The CDR3 is made up of 18 amino acids. Per the study methods: Estimation of nucleated cell counts was performed using reference gene primer amplification. Sequencing used immunoSEQ multiplex PCR; TCRdb keeps in-frame clones, though not all of them. Clonal size and the V and J genes are those of that table, whereas D and trimming came from the DNA. Here the sample spans 250,000 to 350,000 clones, about nine tenths being singletons. The chain recombines TRBV5-1 with TRBJ2-7; TRBD2 agrees at 8 bases. Source material: peripheral blood. This receptor was identified in a woman between 45 and 65 years old who had recovered from COVID-19. The CDR3 is CASSLSSLRRGARLEQYF. The CDR3 nucleotides read TGCGCCAGCAGCTTGAGCTCCCTACGGCGGGGGGCTCGCTTGGAGCAGTACTTC.